The clone carrying this T cell receptor (beta chain) occurred once. Its specificity is unknown. The data were taken from a study of memory CD4+ T cells and cytomegalovirus serostatus. About the study: Healthy Belgian adult donors included about nine CMV-positive and 24 CMV-negative people. General study findings and limits: The CMV-associated TCR signature appears largely within the CD4+ memory repertoire.

Single viable CD3+CD4+CD8-CD45RO+ cells were sorted as the memory CD4+ T cells. The V and J ends lost 1 base and 7 bases respectively, with 8 bases between them. Looked up from germline, CDR1 is SGHTA and CDR2 is FQGTGA. The length of the CDR3 is 13 residues. Some clones are missing from TCRdb's copy, which holds only in-frame ones; the method was immunoSEQ multiplex PCR. The table shows tens of thousands of clones, with about 75% occurring only once. The sequencing input was memory CD4+ T cells from blood. This sequence originates from an adult in good health and CMV-seropositive. The gene calls are TRBV7-3 and TRBJ1-5; no definite D call. This CDR3 is CASSLSPGQPQHF. The CDR3 DNA sequence: TGTGCCAGCAGCTTAAGTCCGGGGCAGCCCCAGCATTTT.